This TCR beta chain emerged from a study of T cell changes during pregnancy in multiple sclerosis. V lost 3 bases and J 7 bases, leaving 9 bases between the germline ends. From germline, CDR1 is DFQATT and CDR2 SNEGSKA (reference sequence). CDR3 length: 11 amino acids. Data came from immunoSEQ multiplex PCR; TCRdb stores just in-frame clones and leaves some out. The sample carries more than 60,000 clones, roughly 90% recorded once. The material was peripheral blood, obtained before pregnancy. The gene calls are TRBV20-1 and TRBJ1-2, with D possibly matching TRBD1 (5 bases). This TCR was recovered from a female donor with multiple sclerosis, enrolled in a pregnancy study. CDR3 loop: CSASRQGGYTF. CDR3 DNA: TGCAGTGCTAGCAGGCAGGGTGGCTACACCTTC.